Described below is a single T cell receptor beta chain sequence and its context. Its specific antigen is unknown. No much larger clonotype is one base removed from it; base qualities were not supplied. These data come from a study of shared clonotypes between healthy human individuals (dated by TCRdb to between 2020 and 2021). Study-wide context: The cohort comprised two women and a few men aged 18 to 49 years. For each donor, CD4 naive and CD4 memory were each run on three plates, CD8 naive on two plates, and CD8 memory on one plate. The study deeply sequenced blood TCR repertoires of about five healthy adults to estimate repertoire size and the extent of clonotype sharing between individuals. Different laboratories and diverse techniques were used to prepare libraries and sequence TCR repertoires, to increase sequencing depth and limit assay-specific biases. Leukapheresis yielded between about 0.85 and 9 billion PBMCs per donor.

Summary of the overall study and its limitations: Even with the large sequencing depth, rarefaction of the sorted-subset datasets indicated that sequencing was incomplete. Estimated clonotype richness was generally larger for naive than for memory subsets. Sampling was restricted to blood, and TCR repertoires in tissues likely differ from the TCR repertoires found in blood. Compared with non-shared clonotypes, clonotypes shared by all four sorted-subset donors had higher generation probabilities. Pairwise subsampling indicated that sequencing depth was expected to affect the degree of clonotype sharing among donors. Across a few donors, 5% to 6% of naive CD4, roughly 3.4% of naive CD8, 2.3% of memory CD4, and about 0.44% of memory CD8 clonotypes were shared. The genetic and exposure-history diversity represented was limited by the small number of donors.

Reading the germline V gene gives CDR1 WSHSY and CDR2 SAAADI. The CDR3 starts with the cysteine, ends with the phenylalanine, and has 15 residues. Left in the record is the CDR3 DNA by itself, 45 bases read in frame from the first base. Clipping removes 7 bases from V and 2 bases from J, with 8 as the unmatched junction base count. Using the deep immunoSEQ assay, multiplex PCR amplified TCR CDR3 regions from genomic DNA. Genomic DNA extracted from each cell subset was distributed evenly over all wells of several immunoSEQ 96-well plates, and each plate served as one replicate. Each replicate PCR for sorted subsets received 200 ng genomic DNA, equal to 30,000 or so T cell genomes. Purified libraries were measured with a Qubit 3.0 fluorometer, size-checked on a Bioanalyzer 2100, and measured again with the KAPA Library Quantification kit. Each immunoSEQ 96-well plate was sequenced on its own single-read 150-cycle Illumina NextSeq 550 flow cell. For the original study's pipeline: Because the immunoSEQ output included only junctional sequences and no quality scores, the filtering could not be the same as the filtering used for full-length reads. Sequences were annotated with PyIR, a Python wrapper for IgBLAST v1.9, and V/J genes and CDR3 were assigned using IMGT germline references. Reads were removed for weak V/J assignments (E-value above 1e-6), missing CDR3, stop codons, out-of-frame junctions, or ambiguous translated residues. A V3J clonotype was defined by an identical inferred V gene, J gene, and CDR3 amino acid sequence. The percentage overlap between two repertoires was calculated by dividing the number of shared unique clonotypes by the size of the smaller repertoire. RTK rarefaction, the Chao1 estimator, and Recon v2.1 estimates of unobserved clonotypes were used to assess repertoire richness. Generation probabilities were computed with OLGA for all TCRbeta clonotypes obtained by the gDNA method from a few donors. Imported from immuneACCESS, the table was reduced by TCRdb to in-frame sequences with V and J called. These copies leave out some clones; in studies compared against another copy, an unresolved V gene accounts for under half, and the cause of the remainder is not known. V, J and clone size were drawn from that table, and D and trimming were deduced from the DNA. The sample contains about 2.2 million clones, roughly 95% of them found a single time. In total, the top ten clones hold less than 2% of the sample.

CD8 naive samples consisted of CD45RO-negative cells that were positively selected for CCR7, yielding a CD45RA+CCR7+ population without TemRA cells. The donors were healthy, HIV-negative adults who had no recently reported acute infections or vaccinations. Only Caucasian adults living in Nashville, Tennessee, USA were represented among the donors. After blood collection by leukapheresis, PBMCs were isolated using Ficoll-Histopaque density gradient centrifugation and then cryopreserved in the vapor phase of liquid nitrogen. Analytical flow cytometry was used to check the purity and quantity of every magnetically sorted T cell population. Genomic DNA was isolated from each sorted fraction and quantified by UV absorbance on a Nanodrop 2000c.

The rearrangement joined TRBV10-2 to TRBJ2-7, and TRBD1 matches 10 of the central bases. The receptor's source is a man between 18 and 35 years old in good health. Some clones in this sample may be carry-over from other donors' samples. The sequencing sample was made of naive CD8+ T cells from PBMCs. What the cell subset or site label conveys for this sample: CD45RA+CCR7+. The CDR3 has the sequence CASKFPGQGTYEQYF. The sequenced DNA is TGCGCCAGCAAGTTCCCGGGACAGGGGACCTACGAGCAGTACTTC.